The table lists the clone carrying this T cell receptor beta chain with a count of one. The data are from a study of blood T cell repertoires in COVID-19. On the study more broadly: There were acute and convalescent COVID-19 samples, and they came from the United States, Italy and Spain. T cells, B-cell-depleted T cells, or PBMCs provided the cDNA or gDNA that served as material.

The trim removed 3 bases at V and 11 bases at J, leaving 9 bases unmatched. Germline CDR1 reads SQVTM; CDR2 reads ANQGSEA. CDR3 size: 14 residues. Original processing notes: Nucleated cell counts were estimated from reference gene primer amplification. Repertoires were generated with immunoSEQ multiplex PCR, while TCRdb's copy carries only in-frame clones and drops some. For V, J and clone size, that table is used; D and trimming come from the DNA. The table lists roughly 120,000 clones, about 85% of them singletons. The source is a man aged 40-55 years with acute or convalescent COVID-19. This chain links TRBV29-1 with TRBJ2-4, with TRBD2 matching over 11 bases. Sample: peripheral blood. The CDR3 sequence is CSVESSGRTGVQYF. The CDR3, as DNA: TGCAGCGTTGAGTCTAGCGGGAGGACCGGGGTTCAGTACTTC.